This is a list of T cell receptor beta chains from one sample in a study of STAT5B mutations in CD4+ large granular lymphocyte leukemia. TCRdb's table, derived via immunoSEQ multiplex PCR, lists solely in-frame clones and lacks some. Among 25,000 to 35,000 clones listed, about four fifths were seen once. Sequenced: CD4+ T cells from blood buffy coats. Receptor source: a human donor in good health. CDR3s include the opening cysteine and the closing phenylalanine or tryptophan. A D gene is named only where the DNA matches it firmly. A row's size may be missing; if present it is once, few, many or a size class.

>-|TRBJ2-7|TRBV27|TRBD2
TGTGCCAGCAGTCCGGCAAGCGGGAGGGCCTACGAGCAGTACTTC
CASSPASGRAYEQYF
>once|TRBJ2-3|TRBV27|-
TGTGCCAGCAGTTTGGCAGGGAGGGATACGCAGTATTTT
CASSLAGRDTQYF
>-|TRBJ2-7|TRBV6-6|TRBD1
TGTGCCAGCGGGGACAGCCGCGACGAGCAGTACTTC
CASGDSRDEQYF
>-|TRBJ1-2|TRBV21-1|-
TGTGCCAGCAGCAAATTGGCGGAGCAGGACACCTTC
CASSKLAEQDTF
>-|TRBJ1-1|TRBV30|TRBD1
TGTGCCTGGAGTCAGGGGGACACTGAAGCTTTCTTT
CAWSQGDTEAFF
>-|TRBJ2-1|TRBV7-9|-
TGTGCCAGCAGCTACACCTCCGGATTTGGGAATGAGCAGTTCTTC
CASSYTSGFGNEQFF
>-|TRBJ2-1|TRBV5-1|-
TGCGCCAGCAGCCCGGACAGTATGTCCCACAATGAGCAGTTCTTC
CASSPDSMSHNEQFF
>-|TRBJ2-2|TRBV15|TRBD1
TGTGCCACCAGCAGAGGACGGACAGGGGAAACCGGGGAGCTGTTTTTT
CATSRGRTGETGELFF
>-|TRBJ1-5|TRBV7-6|TRBD1
TGTGCCAGCAGCAGGGGGACAGGTACTAATCAGCCCCAGCATTTT
CASSRGTGTNQPQHF
>-|TRBJ2-7|TRBV10-3|TRBD1
TGTGCCATCAGTGCCAACCCAGGGGGCAACGAGCAGTACTTC
CAISANPGGNEQYF
>-|TRBJ2-7|TRBV27|-
TGTGCCAGCAGTCCAAACAGGGTACGAGGCGAGCAGTACTTC
CASSPNRVRGEQYF
>-|TRBJ1-2|TRBV15|-
TGTGCCACCAGCAGAGATCAATATGGCTACACCTTC
CATSRDQYGYTF
>-|TRBJ1-2|TRBV2|TRBD1
TGTGCCAGCAGTGGTCCGAGACCGGGACAGGGGGAAGTTTATGGCTACACCTTC
CASSGPRPGQGEVYGYTF
>-|TRBJ2-7|TRBV29-1|TRBD2
TGCAGCGCCCTGACTAGCGGGGGGGCCGTGGACGAGCAGTACTTC
CSALTSGGAVDEQYF
>once|TRBJ2-5|TRBV18|TRBD2
TGTGCCAGCTCACTCGCAACGATTAGCGGGGGTTTTGAAGAGACCCAGTACTTC
CASSLATISGGFEETQYF
>-|TRBJ2-7|TRBV6-1|TRBD2
TGTGCCAGCAGTCGGACTAGATCCGAGCAGTACTTC
CASSRTRSEQYF
>-|TRBJ2-1|TRBV6-5|-
TGTGCCAGCAGTTACTCGTCACTAGATAATGAGCAGTTCTTC
CASSYSSLDNEQFF
>-|TRBJ1-2|TRBV5-8|TRBD1
TGTGCCAGCAGCCAGGGGGCGCGGGGCTATGGCTACACCTTC
CASSQGARGYGYTF
>-|TRBJ2-3|TRBV5-4|TRBD1
TGTGCCAGCAGCTGGGACAGGGCCTCTAGCACAGATACGCAGTATTTT
CASSWDRASSTDTQYF
>-|TRBJ2-1|TRBV19|TRBD1
TGTGCCAGTAGGGGTTACGCGGGACAGGGCGGCGTCTACAATGAGCAGTTCTTC
CASRGYAGQGGVYNEQFF
>-|TRBJ2-2|TRBV4-1|-
TGCGCCAGCAGCCAAGAGGCCCACACCGGGGAGCTGTTTTTT
CASSQEAHTGELFF
>-|TRBJ2-1|TRBV6-1|-
TGTGCCAGCAGTGAAGGACTATACTCCTACAATGAGCAGTTCTTC
CASSEGLYSYNEQFF
>once|TRBJ2-7|TRBV7-2|TRBD2
TGTGCCAGCAGCTTAGCGACTAGCGGGGGGGCTCTTGAGCAGTACTTC
CASSLATSGGALEQYF
>-|TRBJ1-4|TRBV7-2|TRBD1
TGTGCCAGCAGCCCTCAGGGGACAGAGAATGAAAAACTGTTTTTT
CASSPQGTENEKLFF
>-|TRBJ2-7|TRBV27|-
TGTGCCAGCAGTTTGGGGGTAGGACAAACCTACGAGCAGTACTTC
CASSLGVGQTYEQYF
>-|TRBJ2-5|TRBV10-3|-
TGTGCCATCAGTGTAGGTAGGGGGGGCGTGGAGACCCAGTACTTC
CAISVGRGGVETQYF
>-|TRBJ1-4|TRBV7-9|-
TGTGCCAGCAGCCCCGGTATGGCTAATGAAAAACTGTTTTTT
CASSPGMANEKLFF
>-|TRBJ1-2|TRBV6-5|-
TGTGCCAGCACCCAGGCAGGGCGTTATTATGGCTACACCTTC
CASTQAGRYYGYTF
>few|TRBJ2-7|TRBV2|-
TGTGCCAGCAGTGCCGGAAGGACAGTCAGCTCCTACGAGCAGTACTTC
CASSAGRTVSSYEQYF
>-|TRBJ1-5|TRBV10-3|-
TGTGCCATCAGTGAGGGGGGGCACAATCAGCCCCAGCATTTT
CAISEGGHNQPQHF
>once|TRBJ2-7|TRBV7-9|TRBD2
TGTGCCAGCAGCCTCGGACTAGCGGGAGGGTTATACGAGCAGTACTTC
CASSLGLAGGLYEQYF
>-|TRBJ2-3|TRBV9|TRBD1
TGTGCCAGCAGCGTAGGTCGGGACAGGGTTGCAGATACGCAGTATTTT
CASSVGRDRVADTQYF
>-|TRBJ2-5|TRBV6-1|-
TGTGCCAGCATCTGGAACGTCGGGGAGACCCAGTACTTC
CASIWNVGETQYF
>-|TRBJ1-2|TRBV10-3|-
TGTGCCATCAGGGGCCCGGGGAACTATGGCTACACCTTC
CAIRGPGNYGYTF
>-|TRBJ2-3|TRBV2|TRBD2
TGTGCCAGCAGTCGGTGGGAGGGGCGCACAGATACGCAGTATTTT
CASSRWEGRTDTQYF
>-|TRBJ1-2|TRBV29-1|-
TGCAGCGTTGAAAACCCTACTCAGGGGCCAAGCGGCTACACCTTC
CSVENPTQGPSGYTF
>-|TRBJ1-2|TRBV27|-
TGTGCCAGCAGTTTATCGACTACAGGGAACTATGGCTACACCTTC
CASSLSTTGNYGYTF
>-|TRBJ2-1|TRBV2|TRBD2
TGTGCCAGCAGTGGACTAGCGAAGTACAATGAGCAGTTCTTC
CASSGLAKYNEQFF
>-|TRBJ2-1|TRBV7-2|-
TGTGCCAGCAGCCTCACCCGGGACTACAATGAGCAGTTCTTC
CASSLTRDYNEQFF
>-|TRBJ1-5|TRBV6-1|-
TGTGCCAGCAGTCCGTCAGGGGATCAGCCCCAGCATTTT
CASSPSGDQPQHF
>few|TRBJ1-2|TRBV18|-
TGTGCCAGCTCACCACAGGACTCGAAGCTTAACTATGGCTACACCTTC
CASSPQDSKLNYGYTF
>-|TRBJ2-3|TRBV5-1|-
TGCGCCAGCAGCTCGCAAACTAGCACAGATACGCAGTATTTT
CASSSQTSTDTQYF